This T cell receptor beta chain was identified in a study of graft-versus-host responses after intestinal transplantation. At the level of the study: In this cohort, recipients had multivisceral, liver-intestinal, or isolated intestinal transplants. Study results and limitations: Recipient bone marrow held GvH clones, some seen earlier in ileum or blood.

Data came from immunoSEQ multiplex PCR; TCRdb stores just in-frame clones and leaves some out. The sample includes about 16,000 clones, 75% to 90% of them seen just once. The sample holds one count of this clone. The antigen remains undetermined. Germline V CDR1 and CDR2: MDHEN, SYDVKM. Trimming cost V 5 bases and J 0 bases, with 13 bases left between them. The length of the CDR3 is 16 residues. The V gene is TRBV28, the J gene TRBJ1-4; D not resolved. Sequencing was performed on PBMCs, taken approximately 16 weeks after intestinal transplant. This receptor was identified in a human patient who received an intestinal transplant, so some T cells may come from the graft donor. CDR3 protein: CASSATRRPTNEKLFF. The CDR3 region has the DNA TGTGCCAGCAGTGCCACGAGAAGACCAACTAATGAAAAACTGTTTTTT.